This T cell receptor beta chain was sequenced during a study of cytomegalovirus exposure and HLA in healthy donors. V gave up 5 bases and J gave up 3 bases, with 13 bases separating them. Germline lookup yields CDR1 LNHDA and CDR2 SQIVND (reference sequence). This CDR3 region has 14 residues. Study-wide points: Indistinguishability led to the exclusion of some V segments, TRBV6-2 and TRBV6-3 included. Later analysis demonstrated an association between a missense DCLRE1C variant and TCR beta V- and J-gene trimming.

On this clone: What it binds is not known.

PCR primers comprised 60 Vbeta and 13 Jbeta primers. Clones were read by immunoSEQ multiplex PCR, and TCRdb kept only the in-frame ones, dropping some. The sample gives 110,000 to 150,000 clones, approximately 80% of which show up once; 2.4% is in the top ten. The material sequenced was PBMCs. This TCR was sampled from a woman aged 18 to 35 in good health and CMV-seropositive. The V gene is TRBV19, the J gene TRBJ1-1, with no clear D. The CDR3 spells CASSGGRPYTEAFF. For the CDR3, the DNA is TGTGCCAGTAGTGGCGGGAGGCCATACACTGAAGCTTTCTTT.